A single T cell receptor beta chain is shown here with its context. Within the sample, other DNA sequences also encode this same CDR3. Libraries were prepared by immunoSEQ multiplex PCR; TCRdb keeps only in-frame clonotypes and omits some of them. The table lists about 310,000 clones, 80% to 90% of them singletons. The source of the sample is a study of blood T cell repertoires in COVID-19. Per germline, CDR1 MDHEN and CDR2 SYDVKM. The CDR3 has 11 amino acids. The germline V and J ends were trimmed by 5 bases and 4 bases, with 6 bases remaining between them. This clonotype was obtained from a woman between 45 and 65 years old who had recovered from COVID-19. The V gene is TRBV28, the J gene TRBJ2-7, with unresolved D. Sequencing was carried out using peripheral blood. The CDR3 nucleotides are TGTGCCAGCAGTCGAGATTACGAGCAGTACTTC. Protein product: CASSRDYEQYF.